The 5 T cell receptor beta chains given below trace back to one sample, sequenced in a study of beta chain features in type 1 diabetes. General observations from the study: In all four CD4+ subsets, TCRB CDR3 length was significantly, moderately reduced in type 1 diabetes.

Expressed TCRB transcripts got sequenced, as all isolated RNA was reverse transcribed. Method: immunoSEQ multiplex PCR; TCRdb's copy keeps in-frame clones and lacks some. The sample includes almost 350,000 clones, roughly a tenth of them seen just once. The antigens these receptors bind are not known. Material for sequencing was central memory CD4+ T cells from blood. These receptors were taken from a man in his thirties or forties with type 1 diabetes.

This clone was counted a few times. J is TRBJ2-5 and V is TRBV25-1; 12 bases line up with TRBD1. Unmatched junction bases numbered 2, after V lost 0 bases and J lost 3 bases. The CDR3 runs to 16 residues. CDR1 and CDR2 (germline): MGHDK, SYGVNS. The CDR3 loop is CASSEYGTGGEETQYF. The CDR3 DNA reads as TGTGCCAGCAGTGAATATGGGACAGGGGGCGAAGAGACCCAGTACTTC.

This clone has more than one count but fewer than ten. In DNA form, the CDR3 reads TGTGCCAGCAGCCCGCTTACAGCCCCTTCGCCCCAGCATTTT. Residues: CASSPLTAPSPQHF. The gene calls are TRBV7-2 and TRBJ1-5; D is uncertain. CDR1 and CDR2 (germline): SGHTA, FQGNSA. The length of the CDR3 is 14 residues. The V gene lost 5 bases and the J gene lost 9 bases, with 17 bases spanning the gap. Drawing the rest from reference TRBV7-2 and TRBJ1-5, the complete variable domain is GAGVSQSPSNKVTEKGKDVELRCDPISGHTALYWYRQSLGQGLEFLIYFQGNSAPDKSGLPSDRFSAERTGGSVSTLTIQRTQQEDSAVYLCASSPLTAPSPQHFGDGTRLSIL.

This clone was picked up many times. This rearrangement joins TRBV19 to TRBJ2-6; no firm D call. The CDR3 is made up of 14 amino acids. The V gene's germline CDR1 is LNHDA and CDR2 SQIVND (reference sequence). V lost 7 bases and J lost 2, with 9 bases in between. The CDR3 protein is CASMRNTGANVLTF. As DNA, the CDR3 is TGTGCCAGTATGAGGAATACTGGGGCCAACGTCCTGACTTTC.

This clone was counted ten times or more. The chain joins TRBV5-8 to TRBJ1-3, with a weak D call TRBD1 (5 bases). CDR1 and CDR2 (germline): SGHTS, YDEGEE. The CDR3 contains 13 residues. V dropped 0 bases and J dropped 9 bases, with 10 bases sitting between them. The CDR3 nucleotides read TGTGCCAGCAGCTTGGGAGGGGTCCCCACCATATATTTT. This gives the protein CASSLGGVPTIYF.

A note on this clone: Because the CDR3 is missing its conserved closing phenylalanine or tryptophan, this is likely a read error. CDR3 sequence (DNA): TGTGCCAGCAGTGAAGCGCTCACTACAGATACGCAGTATCTT. Its protein product is CASSEALTTDTQYL. The gene calls are TRBV2 and TRBJ2-3, with unresolved D. Germline values: CDR1 SNHLY, CDR2 FYNNEI. V lost 0 bases, J lost 3 bases, and 7 bases lay in between. This CDR3 is 14 amino acids long.